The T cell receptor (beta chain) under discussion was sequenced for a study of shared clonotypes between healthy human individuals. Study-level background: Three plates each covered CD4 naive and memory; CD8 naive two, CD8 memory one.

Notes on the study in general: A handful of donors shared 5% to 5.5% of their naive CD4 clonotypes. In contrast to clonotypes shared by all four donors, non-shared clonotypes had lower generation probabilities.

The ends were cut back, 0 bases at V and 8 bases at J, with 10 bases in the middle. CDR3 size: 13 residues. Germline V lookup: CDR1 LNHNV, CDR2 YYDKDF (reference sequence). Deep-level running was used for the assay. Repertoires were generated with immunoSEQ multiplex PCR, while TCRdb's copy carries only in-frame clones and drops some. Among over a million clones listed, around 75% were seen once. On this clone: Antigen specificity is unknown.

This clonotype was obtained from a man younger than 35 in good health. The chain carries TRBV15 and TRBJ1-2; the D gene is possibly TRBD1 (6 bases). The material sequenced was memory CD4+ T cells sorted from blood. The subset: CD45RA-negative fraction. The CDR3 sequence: CATSRDLGGGYTF. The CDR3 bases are TGTGCCACCAGCAGAGATCTAGGGGGGGGCTACACCTTC.